Listed below are T cell receptor beta chains from one sample, sequenced in a study of blood T cell repertoires in COVID-19. Produced via immunoSEQ multiplex PCR; TCRdb's table is partial and in-frame only. Among roughly 230,000 clones listed, about nine tenths were seen once. The specimen was peripheral blood. The receptor source for this set is a man aged 25 to 40 with COVID-19, enrolled during active disease. Both conserved end residues are part of each CDR3. The D gene is left open where the match is weak. Some rows mark clone size as missing; the rest say once, few, many or name a class of expanded clone.

j_gene | d_gene | v_gene | abundance | CDR3nt | CDR3aa
TRBJ1-6 | - | TRBV5-1 | - | TGCGCCAGCAGCTTGATCGTCGGACAAGAGAATTCACCCCTCCACTTT | CASSLIVGQENSPLHF
TRBJ1-4 | TRBD1 | TRBV6-5 | - | TGTGCCAGCTGCAGGGACAGGCCTAATGAAAAACTGTTTTTT | CASCRDRPNEKLFF
TRBJ2-3 | - | TRBV2 | - | TGTGCCAGCAGTGAAGGGGCCGCAGGCACAGATACGCAGTATTTT | CASSEGAAGTDTQYF
TRBJ1-2 | - | TRBV6-5 | once | TGTGCCAGCAGTTACTACCAAACAGGGCACTATGGCTACACCTTC | CASSYYQTGHYGYTF
TRBJ1-4 | - | TRBV21-1 | - | TGTGCCAGCAGCAGTCTGGGGACAGCCACAACTAATGAAAAACTGTTTTTT | CASSSLGTATTNEKLFF
TRBJ2-7 | TRBD1 | TRBV10-3 | - | TGTGCCATCAGGCCGGGACAGGGGGCCTACGAGCAGTACTTC | CAIRPGQGAYEQYF
TRBJ1-1 | - | TRBV15 | - | TGTGCCACCAGCGATCCGGCCCTCGGAGGGGATGAAGCTTTCTTT | CATSDPALGGDEAFF
TRBJ1-5 | - | TRBV6-5 | - | TGTGCCAGCAGAGCAGGGGATGGCAATCAGCCCCAGCATTTT | CASRAGDGNQPQHF
TRBJ1-2 | TRBD1 | TRBV5-4 | - | TGTGCCAGCAGGCACACCGGGACAGGCCTGAACTATGGCTACACCTTC | CASRHTGTGLNYGYTF
TRBJ1-2 | TRBD1 | TRBV6-2/TRBV6-3 | - | TGTGCCAGCAGTACCGACAGGGTGCGCTACACCTTC | CASSTDRVRYTF
TRBJ1-5 | - | TRBV6-5 | - | TGTGCCAGCAGTTACTTGGCCCATCAGCCCCAGCATTTT | CASSYLAHQPQHF
TRBJ1-2 | TRBD1 | TRBV6-2/TRBV6-3 | - | TGTGCCAGCAGTTCGTCACAGGGGTTAAATGGCTACACCTTC | CASSSSQGLNGYTF
TRBJ1-6 | TRBD1 | TRBV10-3 | - | TGTGCCATCAGTGAAGACAGGGGAAGCTCCTATAATTCACCCCTCCACTTT | CAISEDRGSSYNSPLHF
TRBJ1-1 | - | TRBV9 | - | TGTGCCAGCAGCGTAGGACTCCCAGTCGGGAACACTGAAGCTTTCTTT | CASSVGLPVGNTEAFF
TRBJ1-5 | TRBD1 | TRBV6-5 | once | TGTGCCAGCGCATACTCAGGGGGAAGCAATCAGCCCCAGCATTTT | CASAYSGGSNQPQHF
TRBJ1-6 | - | TRBV19 | once | TGTGCCAGTAGTATAGTAAGCCGGGGGGCGGATAATTCACCCCTCCACTTT | CASSIVSRGADNSPLHF
TRBJ1-2 | TRBD1 | TRBV19 | - | TGTGCCAGTAGTACTCGACAGGGCTCCGGCTACACCTTC | CASSTRQGSGYTF
TRBJ2-5 | TRBD2 | TRBV19 | - | TGTGCCAGTAGTATATCGCAACCGGGACTAGCAGGGACCCAGTACTTC | CASSISQPGLAGTQYF
TRBJ2-5 | TRBD2 | TRBV19 | - | TGTGCCAGTAGTATGGGGCGGGGGGGCCAGGAGACCCAGTACTTC | CASSMGRGGQETQYF
TRBJ1-3 | - | TRBV29-1 | - | TGCAGCGTTAAACAGGATAACTCTGGAAACACCATATATTTT | CSVKQDNSGNTIYF
TRBJ2-3 | TRBD1 | TRBV7-3 | - | TGTGCCAGCAGCTTAACAGGGGGCGGGCGCACAGATACGCAGTATTTT | CASSLTGGGRTDTQYF
TRBJ1-1 | TRBD1 | TRBV5-1 | - | TGCGCCAGCAGCTTGGTACAGGGGGCACGCGACACTGAAGCTTTCTTT | CASSLVQGARDTEAFF
TRBJ2-5 | - | TRBV19 | - | TGTGCCAGTGGGACAACGGGCACCCAGTACTTC | CASGTTGTQYF
TRBJ1-4 | TRBD1 | TRBV2 | once | TGTGCCAGCAGGACAGGGCGGCCACCGGAGGATGAAAAACTGTTTTTT | CASRTGRPPEDEKLFF
TRBJ1-1 | - | TRBV5-1 | - | TGCGCCAGCAGCCCCGGGCCGGGAAGGAACACTGAAGCTTTCTTT | CASSPGPGRNTEAFF
TRBJ2-3 | TRBD2 | TRBV4-2 | - | TGTGCCAGCAGCCAAACCCTTCCTCGATGGGTAGCGGGGGGAGGAATAGATACGCAGTATTTT | CASSQTLPRWVAGGGIDTQYF
TRBJ1-6 | TRBD1 | TRBV19 | - | TGTGCCAGTGGCGACAGGGGTAGAGGCTCACCCCTCCACTTT | CASGDRGRGSPLHF
TRBJ2-1 | TRBD2 | TRBV5-4 | - | TGTGCCAGCAGCCGCCCAGCGGGGAGTTACAATGAGCAGTTCTTC | CASSRPAGSYNEQFF
TRBJ2-2 | - | TRBV18 | once | TGTGCCAGCTCACCGGGGCCAGGGAACACCGGGGAGCTGTTTTTT | CASSPGPGNTGELFF
TRBJ1-1 | - | TRBV19 | few | TGTGCCAGTAGTATCGCTGAAGCTTTCTTT | CASSIAEAFF
TRBJ1-5 | TRBD1 | TRBV15 | - | TGTGCCACCAGCAAAGACCCAGGGGGGAATCAGCCCCAGCATTTT | CATSKDPGGNQPQHF
TRBJ1-1 | TRBD1 | TRBV24-1 | - | TGTGCCACCAGGGGGACAGGGGACGAAGCTTTCTTT | CATRGTGDEAFF
TRBJ2-2 | - | TRBV12-5 | - | TGTGCTAGTGGTCTACAGGGATCGGGGGAGCTGTTTTTT | CASGLQGSGELFF
TRBJ1-4 | - | TRBV30 | - | TGTGCCTGGAGTGGCCGGGACACCTATGAAAAACTGTTTTTT | CAWSGRDTYEKLFF
TRBJ2-1 | - | TRBV7-2 | - | TGTGCCAGCAGTCAAGGTAGGGGCGGTGAGCAGTTCTTC | CASSQGRGGEQFF
TRBJ2-1 | - | TRBV3-1/TRBV3-2 | - | TGTGCCAGCAGCCAAGATTTGGGGGCGGCCTACAATGAGCAGTTCTTC | CASSQDLGAAYNEQFF
TRBJ2-3 | TRBD1 | TRBV7-9 | - | TGTGCCAGCAGCTACCGAGGGGGCGGAGGATATAGCACAGATACGCAGTATTTT | CASSYRGGGGYSTDTQYF
TRBJ1-1 | - | TRBV5-1 | - | TGCGCCAGCAGCTTGGAATTGGGGGCCGGCACTGAAGCTTTCTTT | CASSLELGAGTEAFF
TRBJ1-1 | - | TRBV27 | - | TGTGCCACCAAGAGGGAGGCAGTTTCCCTTTCGAACACTGAAGCTTTCTTT | CATKREAVSLSNTEAFF
TRBJ2-5 | TRBD2 | TRBV5-6 | - | TGTGCCAGCAGCTTGTGGGTAGCGGGGGTGCAAGAGACCCAGTACTTC | CASSLWVAGVQETQYF
TRBJ2-5 | TRBD2 | TRBV9 | - | TGTGCCAGCAGCGTACTAGCGGGGGCTCAGACCCAGTACTTC | CASSVLAGAQTQYF
TRBJ2-7 | TRBD2 | TRBV2 | - | TGTGCCAGCAGTTCAACTAGCGGGGGCGAATACGAGCAGTACTTC | CASSSTSGGEYEQYF
TRBJ1-2 | - | TRBV24-1 | - | TGTGCCACAAGAGGGCCGAATGGCTACACCTTC | CATRGPNGYTF
TRBJ2-3 | - | TRBV7-3 | - | TGTGCCAGCAGCTTAAGGCAGTCAGATACGCAGTATTTT | CASSLRQSDTQYF
TRBJ1-6 | TRBD1 | TRBV9 | - | TGTGCCAGCAGCGTAGAGGGGGCACGGAATTCACCCCTCCACTTT | CASSVEGARNSPLHF
TRBJ1-1 | - | TRBV13 | - | TGTGCCAGCAGCCTACAGGGGAACACTGAAGCTTTCTTT | CASSLQGNTEAFF
TRBJ2-7 | - | TRBV30 | few | TGTGCCTGGAAAACAGGTCGGGCAGGGGAGCAGTACTTC | CAWKTGRAGEQYF
TRBJ2-7 | - | TRBV5-4 | - | TGTGCCAGCAGCGTGGGGGGCACCGTGTCCGAGCAGTACTTC | CASSVGGTVSEQYF